This T cell receptor beta chain comes out of a study of T-cell reconstitution after alpha-beta-depleted transplantation in children. CDR3 length: 13 amino acids. Looked up from germline, CDR1 is SGHRS and CDR2 is YFSETQ. With 6 bases removed from V and 6 bases from J, the gap between germline ends came to 14 bases. Library preparation (for TCRbeta) was performed with unique molecular identifiers. MiXCR was run by TCRdb on the PCR reads, yielding one entry per CDR3 protein. Of approximately 400,000 distinct CDR3 sequences listed, 11% are singletons. The source of this sequence is a human donor who donated a stem cell graft to a child with acute myeloid leukemia. The material was PBMCs from the stem cell graft donor, obtained from the stem cell graft. The chain employs TRBV5-1 and TRBJ2-3; possible D gene TRBD1, 6 bases. CDR3 coding DNA: TGCGCCAGCAAGGGACAAGGTCCGGATACGCAGTATTTT. This encodes CASKGQGPDTQYF.